This T cell receptor (beta chain) derives from a study of lung T cells in sarcoidosis with Löfgren's syndrome (dated by TCRdb to 2015 to 2018). About the investigation overall: Sarcoidosis was characterized as a granulomatous disease that is mostly pulmonary, in which CD4+ T cells accumulate in bronchoalveolar lavage fluid. The repertoire analyses were focused on Lofgren's syndrome patients. The study at large found these results: Recognition of a sarcoidosis-associated antigen was merely suggested, with the antigen itself still putative and unidentified. TRAV12-1 and TRBV2 CDR3 motifs were reported to be shared among multiple Löfgren's syndrome patients, suggesting public CD4+ TCR repertoires. Compared with control subjects, Lofgren's syndrome patients reportedly showed the greatest expansion in the V gene segments TRAV12-1 and TRBV2. In alphabeta pairing analysis, TRAV12-1 was found to pair preferentially with TRBV2, and CDR3 homology was shown by the resulting paired TCRs.

For sequencing, an Illumina MiSeq was employed. Starting from the raw public reads, TCRdb applied fastp trimming at Q25, assembled clones with MiXCR and retained in-frame beta chains. Every distinct CDR3 protein forms one entry, paired with its most common genes and DNA. Counted in this sample were roughly 63,000 distinct CDR3 sequences; around 20% of them appeared once. The top ten hold 2.3% of the sample. Taken from the germline V gene, the CDR1 and CDR2 loops are SGHAT and FQNNGV. Trimming costs V 7 bases and J 2 bases, and their ends lie 24 bases apart. CDR3 length: 18 amino acids, cysteine to phenylalanine. Only the CDR3 part of the read is kept: 54 bases, read in frame from the first base. This clonotype was detected once. This receptor's antigen is unknown. Base qualities are missing; no much larger clone stands one base away. A single read makes a weak case.

The sample comprised CD4+ T cells from PBMCs. This receptor was obtained from a human donor with sarcoidosis (Löfgren's syndrome or another form), or a control subject (not recorded which). The chain uses TRBV11-2 and TRBJ1-3; possibly the D gene is TRBD1, per 6 matching bases. The CDR3 amino acid sequence is: CASTHPGGRVLAGNTIYF. The DNA reads as follows: TGTGCCAGCACGCACCCCGGGGGCAGGGTTTTAGCTGGAAACACCATATATTTT. The reference TRBV11-2 and TRBJ1-3 proteins fill in what lies around the CDR3, so the full variable domain reads EAGVAQSPRYKIIEKRQSVAFWCNPISGHATLYWYQQILGQGPKLLIQFQNNGVVDDSQLPKDRFSAERLKGVDSTLKIQPAKLEDSAVYLCASTHPGGRVLAGNTIYFGEGSWLTVV.